This T cell receptor beta chain is from a study of sequential checkpoint blockade in melanoma. The CDR3 is 14 residues long. The V gene's germline CDR1 is SGHRS and CDR2 YFSETQ. Trimming shortened V by 0 bases and J by 4 bases, and 9 bases separated the two germline ends. TCRdb's table, derived via immunoSEQ multiplex PCR, lists solely in-frame clones and lacks some. The sample consists of about 2,400 clones, 26% of them appearing once. The treatment denotes: randomized to nivolumab then ipilimumab (arm A) or the reverse (arm B). The material sequenced was tumor tissue (inferred from file names), taken from a patient given nivolumab and ipilimumab in sequence. The TCR was taken from a human donor with melanoma. The V call is TRBV5-1, the J call TRBJ2-3; D remains unclear. Here the CDR3 DNA reads TGCGCCAGCAGCTTGGGGGCTCCGCCAGATACGCAGTATTTT. It specifies CASSLGAPPDTQYF.